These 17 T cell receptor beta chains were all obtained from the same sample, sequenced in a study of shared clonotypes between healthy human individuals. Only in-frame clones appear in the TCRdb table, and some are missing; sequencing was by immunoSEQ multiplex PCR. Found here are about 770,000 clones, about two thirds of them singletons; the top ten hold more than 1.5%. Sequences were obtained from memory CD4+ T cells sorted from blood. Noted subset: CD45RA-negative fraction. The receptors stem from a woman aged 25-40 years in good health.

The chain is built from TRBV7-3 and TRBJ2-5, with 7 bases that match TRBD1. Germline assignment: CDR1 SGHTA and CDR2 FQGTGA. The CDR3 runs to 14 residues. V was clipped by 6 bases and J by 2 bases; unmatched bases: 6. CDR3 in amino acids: CASRGTGQQETQYF. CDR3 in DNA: TGTGCCAGCAGGGGGACGGGACAGCAAGAGACCCAGTACTTC.

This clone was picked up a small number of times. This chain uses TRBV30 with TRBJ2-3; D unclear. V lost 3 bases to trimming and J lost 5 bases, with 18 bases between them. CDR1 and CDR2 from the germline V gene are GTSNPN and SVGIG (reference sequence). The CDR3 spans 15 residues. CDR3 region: CAWRTVFGRGDTQYF. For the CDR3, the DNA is TGTGCCTGGAGGACCGTTTTCGGGCGAGGAGATACGCAGTATTTT.

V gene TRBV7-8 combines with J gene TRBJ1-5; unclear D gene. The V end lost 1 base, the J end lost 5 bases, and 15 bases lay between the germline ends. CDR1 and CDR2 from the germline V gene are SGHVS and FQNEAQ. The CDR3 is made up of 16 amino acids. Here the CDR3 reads CASSLVVGGGHQPQHF. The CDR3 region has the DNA TGTGCCAGCAGCTTAGTTGTCGGTGGAGGGCATCAGCCCCAGCATTTT.

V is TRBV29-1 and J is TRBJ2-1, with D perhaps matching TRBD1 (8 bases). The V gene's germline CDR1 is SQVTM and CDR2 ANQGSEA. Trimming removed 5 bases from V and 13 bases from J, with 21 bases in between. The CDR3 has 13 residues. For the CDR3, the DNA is TGCAGCGTTCAACAGGGGGGGGACAGAAAACAGTTCTTC. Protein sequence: CSVQQGGDRKQFF.

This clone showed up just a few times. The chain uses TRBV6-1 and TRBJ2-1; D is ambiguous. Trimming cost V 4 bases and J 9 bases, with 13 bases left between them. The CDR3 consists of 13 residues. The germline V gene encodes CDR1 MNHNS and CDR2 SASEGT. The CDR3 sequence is CASSGRTSGEQFF. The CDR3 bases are TGTGCCAGCAGTGGGCGAACTTCGGGTGAGCAGTTCTTC.

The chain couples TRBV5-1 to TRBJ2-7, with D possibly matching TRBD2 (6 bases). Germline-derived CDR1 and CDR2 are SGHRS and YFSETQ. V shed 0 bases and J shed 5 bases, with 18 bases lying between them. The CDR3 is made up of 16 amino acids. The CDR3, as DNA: TGCGCCAGCAGCTTGGCCCGGACTATCGGGCGGGACGAGCAGTACTTC. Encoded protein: CASSLARTIGRDEQYF.

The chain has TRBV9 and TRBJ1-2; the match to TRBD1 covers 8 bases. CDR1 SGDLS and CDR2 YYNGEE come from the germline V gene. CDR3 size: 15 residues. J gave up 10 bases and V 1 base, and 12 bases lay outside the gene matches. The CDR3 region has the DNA TGTGCCAGCAGCGTAACCATCGGGGGACAGGCGTCCTACACCTTC. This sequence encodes CASSVTIGGQASYTF.

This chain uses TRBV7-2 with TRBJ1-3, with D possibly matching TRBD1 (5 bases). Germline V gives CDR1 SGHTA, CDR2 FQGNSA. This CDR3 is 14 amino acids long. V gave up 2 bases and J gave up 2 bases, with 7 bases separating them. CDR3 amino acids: CASSLFRAGNTIYF. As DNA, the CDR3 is TGTGCCAGCAGCTTATTCAGGGCTGGAAACACCATATATTTT.

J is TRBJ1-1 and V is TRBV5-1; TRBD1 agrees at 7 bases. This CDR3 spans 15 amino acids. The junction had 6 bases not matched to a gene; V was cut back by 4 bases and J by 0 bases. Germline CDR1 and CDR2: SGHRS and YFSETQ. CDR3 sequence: CASSTRQGLNTEAFF. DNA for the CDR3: TGCGCCAGCAGCACAAGACAGGGCCTGAACACTGAAGCTTTCTTT.

The CDR3: CASRRELTSSYNEQFF. The CDR3 DNA reads TGTGCCAGCAGAAGGGAGCTTACGAGCTCCTACAATGAGCAGTTCTTC. This rearrangement joins TRBV2 to TRBJ2-1; a possible D gene is TRBD2 (5 bases). CDR1 is SNHLY, CDR2 FYNNEI, per germline. The V end was cut by 6 bases, the J end by 0 bases, with 15 bases between. The CDR3 totals 16 residues.

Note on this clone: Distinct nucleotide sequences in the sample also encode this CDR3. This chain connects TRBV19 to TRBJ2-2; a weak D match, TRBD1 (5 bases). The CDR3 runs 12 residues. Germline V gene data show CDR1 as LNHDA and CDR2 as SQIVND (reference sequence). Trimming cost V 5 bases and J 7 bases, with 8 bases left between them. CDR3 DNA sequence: TGTGCCAGTAGTGGGGCCGGCGGGGAGCTGTTTTTT. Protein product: CASSGAGGELFF.

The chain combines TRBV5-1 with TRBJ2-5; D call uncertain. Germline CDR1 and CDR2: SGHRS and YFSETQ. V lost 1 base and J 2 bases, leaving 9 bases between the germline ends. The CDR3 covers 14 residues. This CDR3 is CASSLTTYQETQYF. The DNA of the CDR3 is TGCGCCAGCAGCTTGACCACCTATCAAGAGACCCAGTACTTC. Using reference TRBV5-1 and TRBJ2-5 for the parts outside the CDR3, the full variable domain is KAGVTQTPRYLIKTRGQQVTLSCSPISGHRSVSWYQQTPGQGLQFLFEYFSETQRNKGNFPGRFSGRQFSNSRSEMNVSTLELGDSALYLCASSLTTYQETQYFGPGTRLLVL.

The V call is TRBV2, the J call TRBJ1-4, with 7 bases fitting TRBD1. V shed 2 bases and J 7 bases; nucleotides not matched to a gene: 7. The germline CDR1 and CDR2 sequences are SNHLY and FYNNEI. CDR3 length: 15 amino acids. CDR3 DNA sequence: TGTGCCAGCAGTGAACGACAGGGTCGGGGTGAAAAACTGTTTTTT. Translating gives CASSERQGRGEKLFF.

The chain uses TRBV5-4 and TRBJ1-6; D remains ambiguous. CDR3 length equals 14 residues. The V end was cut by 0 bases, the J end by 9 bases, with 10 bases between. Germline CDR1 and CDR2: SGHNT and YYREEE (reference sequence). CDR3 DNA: TGTGCCAGCAGCTTGGGCCCGGGTGGTTCACCCCTCCACTTT. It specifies CASSLGPGGSPLHF.

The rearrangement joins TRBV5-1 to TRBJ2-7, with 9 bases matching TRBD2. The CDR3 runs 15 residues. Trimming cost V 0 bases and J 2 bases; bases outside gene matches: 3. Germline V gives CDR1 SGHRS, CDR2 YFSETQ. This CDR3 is CASSLGASGAYEQYF. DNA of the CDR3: TGCGCCAGCAGCTTGGGGGCTAGCGGGGCCTACGAGCAGTACTTC.

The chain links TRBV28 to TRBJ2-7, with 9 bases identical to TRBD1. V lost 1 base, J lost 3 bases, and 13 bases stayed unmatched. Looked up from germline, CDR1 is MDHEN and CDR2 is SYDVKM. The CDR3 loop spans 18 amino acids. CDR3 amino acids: CASSLLSFRTGDFYEQYF. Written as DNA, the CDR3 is TGTGCCAGCAGTTTATTATCGTTCCGGACAGGGGATTTCTACGAGCAGTACTTC.

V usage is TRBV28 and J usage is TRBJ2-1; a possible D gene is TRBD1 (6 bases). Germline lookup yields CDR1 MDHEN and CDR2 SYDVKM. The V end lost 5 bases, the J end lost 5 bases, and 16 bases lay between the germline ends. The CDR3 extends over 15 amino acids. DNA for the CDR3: TGTGCCAGCAGTCTTTCAGGGGTCCCTCACAATGAGCAGTTCTTC. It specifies CASSLSGVPHNEQFF.